This T cell receptor beta chain was sequenced in a study of blood T cell repertoires in COVID-19. Study at large: Samples came from the United States, Italy and Spain, spanning acute and convalescent COVID-19.

CDR1 and CDR2 (germline): SGHRS, YFSETQ. CDR3 length: 14 residues. Trimming stripped 0 bases from V and 8 bases from J, with 12 bases between. How the authors handled the data: Amplification with reference gene primers provided the estimates of nucleated cell counts. TCRdb's copy holds only in-frame clones and misses some; the assay was immunoSEQ multiplex PCR. V and J calls and clone size are as listed in that table; D and trimming were resolved from the DNA. The data show approximately 98,000 clones, 80% to 85% seen once. V and J are TRBV5-1 and TRBJ2-4, with D possibly matching TRBD2 (5 bases). Input material: peripheral blood. The clonotype comes from a man between 60 and 75 years old with acute or convalescent COVID-19. CDR3 protein: CASSLEASIDIQYF. The CDR3 DNA reads as TGCGCCAGCAGCTTGGAGGCTAGCATCGACATTCAGTACTTC.